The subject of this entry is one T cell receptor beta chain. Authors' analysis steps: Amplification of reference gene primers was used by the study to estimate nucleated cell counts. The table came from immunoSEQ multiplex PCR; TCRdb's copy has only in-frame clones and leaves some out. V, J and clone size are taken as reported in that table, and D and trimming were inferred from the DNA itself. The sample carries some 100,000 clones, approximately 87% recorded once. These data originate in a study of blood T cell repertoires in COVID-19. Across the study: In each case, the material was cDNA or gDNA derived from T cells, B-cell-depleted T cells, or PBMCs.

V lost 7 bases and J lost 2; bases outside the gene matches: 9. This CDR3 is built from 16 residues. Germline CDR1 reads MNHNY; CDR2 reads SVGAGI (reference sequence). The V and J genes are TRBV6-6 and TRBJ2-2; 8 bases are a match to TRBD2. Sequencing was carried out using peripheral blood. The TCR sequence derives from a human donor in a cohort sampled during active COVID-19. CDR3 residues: CASMRTGGTNTGELFF. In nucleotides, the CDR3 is TGTGCCAGCATGCGGACGGGGGGGACTAACACCGGGGAGCTGTTTTTT.